This entry features one T cell receptor (beta chain) sequence. Its matching antigen is unknown. The PCR ran on 60 Vbeta and 13 Jbeta primers. Measured with immunoSEQ multiplex PCR; TCRdb has only the in-frame clones, and not every one. This repertoire shows about 110,000 clones, around 78% found once; its top ten account for around 7.8%. The data were obtained in a study of cytomegalovirus exposure and HLA in healthy donors. Study results and caveats: Later analysis found that TCR beta chains associated with HLA were more clonally expanded than other, equally common chains.

Germline V CDR1 and CDR2: LNHDA, SQIVND (reference sequence). Trimming pared 1 base from V and 2 bases from J, leaving 14 bases between. CDR3 length equals 16 residues. Sequencing used PBMCs. The V gene is TRBV19, the J gene TRBJ2-5; TRBD2 is a possible D gene (6 bases). This TCR came from a man under 40 in good health and CMV-seronegative. The CDR3 sequence is CASSIGGLKQQETQYF. In DNA form, the CDR3 reads TGTGCCAGTAGTATAGGGGGACTGAAACAACAAGAGACCCAGTACTTC.